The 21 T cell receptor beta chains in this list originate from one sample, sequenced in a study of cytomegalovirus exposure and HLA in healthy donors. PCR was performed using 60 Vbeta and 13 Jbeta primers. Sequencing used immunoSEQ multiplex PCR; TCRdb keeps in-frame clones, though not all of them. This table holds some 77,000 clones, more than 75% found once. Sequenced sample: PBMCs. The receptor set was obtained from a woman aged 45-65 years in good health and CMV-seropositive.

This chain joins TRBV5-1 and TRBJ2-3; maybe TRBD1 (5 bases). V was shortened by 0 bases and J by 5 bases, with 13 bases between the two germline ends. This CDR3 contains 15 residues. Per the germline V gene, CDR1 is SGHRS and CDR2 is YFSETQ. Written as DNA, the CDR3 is TGCGCCAGCAGCTTGGAGACCTTTCAGGGAGATACGCAGTATTTT. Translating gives CASSLETFQGDTQYF.

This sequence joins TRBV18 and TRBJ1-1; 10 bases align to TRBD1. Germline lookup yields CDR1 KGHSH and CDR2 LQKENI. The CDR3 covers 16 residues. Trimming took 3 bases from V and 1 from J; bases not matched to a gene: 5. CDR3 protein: CASSPQTGGSNTEAFF. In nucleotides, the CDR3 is TGTGCCAGCTCACCCCAGACAGGGGGCTCGAACACTGAAGCTTTCTTT. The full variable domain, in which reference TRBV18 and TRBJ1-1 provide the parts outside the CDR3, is NAGVMQNPRHLVRRRGQEARLRCSPMKGHSHVYWYRQLPEEGLKFMVYLQKENIIDESGMPKERFSAEFPKEGPSILRIQQVVRGDSAAYFCASSPQTGGSNTEAFFGQGTRLTVV.

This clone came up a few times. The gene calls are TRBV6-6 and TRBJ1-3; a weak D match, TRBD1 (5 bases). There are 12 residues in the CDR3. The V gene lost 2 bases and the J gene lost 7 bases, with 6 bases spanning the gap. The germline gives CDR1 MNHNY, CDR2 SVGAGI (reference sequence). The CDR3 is CASSYQGNTIYF. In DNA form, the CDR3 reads TGTGCCAGCAGTTACCAGGGCAACACCATATATTTT.

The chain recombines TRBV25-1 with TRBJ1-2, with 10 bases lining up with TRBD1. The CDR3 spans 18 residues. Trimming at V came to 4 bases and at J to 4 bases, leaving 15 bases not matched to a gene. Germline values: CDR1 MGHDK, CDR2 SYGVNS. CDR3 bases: TGTGCCAGCAGTGTTTTTCAGCCCGGACAGGGGGATAGCTATGGCTACACCTTC. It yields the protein CASSVFQPGQGDSYGYTF.

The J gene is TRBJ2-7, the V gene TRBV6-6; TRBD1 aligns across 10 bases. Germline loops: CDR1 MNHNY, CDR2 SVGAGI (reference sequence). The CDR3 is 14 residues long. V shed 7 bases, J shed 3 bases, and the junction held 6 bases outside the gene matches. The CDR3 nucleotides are TGTGCCAGCAACTCCCGGGACAGGGGCTACGAGCAGTACTTC. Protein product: CASNSRDRGYEQYF.

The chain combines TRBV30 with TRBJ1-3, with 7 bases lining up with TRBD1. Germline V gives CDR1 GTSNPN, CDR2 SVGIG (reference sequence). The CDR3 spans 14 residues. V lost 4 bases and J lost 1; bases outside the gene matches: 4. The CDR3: CAWKKQGSGNTIYF. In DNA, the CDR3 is TGTGCCTGGAAGAAACAGGGGTCTGGAAACACCATATATTTT.

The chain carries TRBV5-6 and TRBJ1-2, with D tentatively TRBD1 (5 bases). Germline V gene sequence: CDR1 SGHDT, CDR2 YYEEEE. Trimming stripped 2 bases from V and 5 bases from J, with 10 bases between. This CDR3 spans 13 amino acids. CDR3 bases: TGTGCCAGCAGCTTCGTGACAGATTATGGCTACACCTTC. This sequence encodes CASSFVTDYGYTF.

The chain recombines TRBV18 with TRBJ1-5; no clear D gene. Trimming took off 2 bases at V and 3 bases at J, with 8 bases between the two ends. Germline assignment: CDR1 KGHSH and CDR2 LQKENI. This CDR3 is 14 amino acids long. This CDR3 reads CASSPARNNQPQHF. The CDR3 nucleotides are TGTGCCAGCTCACCAGCCAGGAACAATCAGCCCCAGCATTTT.

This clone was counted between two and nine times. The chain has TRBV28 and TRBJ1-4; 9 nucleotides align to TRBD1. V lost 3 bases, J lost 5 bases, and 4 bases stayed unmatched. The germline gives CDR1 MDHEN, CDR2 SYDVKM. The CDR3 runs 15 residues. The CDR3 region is CASSLWTGVNEKLFF. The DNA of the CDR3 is TGTGCCAGCAGTTTGTGGACAGGGGTAAATGAAAAACTGTTTTTT.

DNA of the CDR3: TGTGCCAGCAGCCGGGGAGGGGACGGCTACACCTTC. Its translation: CASSRGGDGYTF. This rearrangement joins TRBV11-3 to TRBJ1-2; maybe TRBD1 (5 bases). V lost 5 bases and J lost 8, with 12 bases in between. The CDR3 contains 12 residues. From germline, CDR1 is SGHNT and CDR2 YENEEA.

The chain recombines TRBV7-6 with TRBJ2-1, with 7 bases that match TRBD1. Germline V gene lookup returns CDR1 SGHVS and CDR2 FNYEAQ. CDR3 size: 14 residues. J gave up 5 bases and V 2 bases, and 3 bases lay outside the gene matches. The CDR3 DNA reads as TGTGCCAGCAGCTTACTACAGGGGCACAATGAGCAGTTCTTC. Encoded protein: CASSLLQGHNEQFF.

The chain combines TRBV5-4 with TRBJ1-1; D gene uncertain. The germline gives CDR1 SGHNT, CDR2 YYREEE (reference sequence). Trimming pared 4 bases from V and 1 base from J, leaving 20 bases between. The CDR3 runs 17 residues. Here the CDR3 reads CASSTLLGGAANTEAFF. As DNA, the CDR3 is TGTGCCAGCAGCACCTTACTTGGCGGAGCAGCGAACACTGAAGCTTTCTTT. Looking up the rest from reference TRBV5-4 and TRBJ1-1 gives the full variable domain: ETGVTQSPTHLIKTRGQQVTLRCSSQSGHNTVSWYQQALGQGPQFIFQYYREEENGRGNFPPRFSGLQFPNYSSELNVNALELDDSALYLCASSTLLGGAANTEAFFGQGTRLTVV.

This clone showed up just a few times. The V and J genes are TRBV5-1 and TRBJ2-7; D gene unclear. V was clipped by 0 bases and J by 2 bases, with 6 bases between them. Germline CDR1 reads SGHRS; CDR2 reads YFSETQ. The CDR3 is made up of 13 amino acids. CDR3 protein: CASSLDTAYEQYF. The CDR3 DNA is TGCGCCAGCAGCTTGGACACCGCCTACGAGCAGTACTTC.

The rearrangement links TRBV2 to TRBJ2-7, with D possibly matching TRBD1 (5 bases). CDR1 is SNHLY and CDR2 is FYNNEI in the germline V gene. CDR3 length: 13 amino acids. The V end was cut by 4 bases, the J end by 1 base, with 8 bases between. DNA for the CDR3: TGTGCCAGCAGTGGTGACAGATCCTACGAGCAGTACTTC. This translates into CASSGDRSYEQYF.

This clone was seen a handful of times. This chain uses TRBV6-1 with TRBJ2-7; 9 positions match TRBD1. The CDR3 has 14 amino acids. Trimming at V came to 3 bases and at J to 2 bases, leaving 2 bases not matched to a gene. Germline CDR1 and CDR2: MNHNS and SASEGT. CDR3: CASSDGTGPYEQYV. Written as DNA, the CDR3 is TGTGCCAGCAGTGACGGGACAGGGCCCTACGAGCAGTACGTC.

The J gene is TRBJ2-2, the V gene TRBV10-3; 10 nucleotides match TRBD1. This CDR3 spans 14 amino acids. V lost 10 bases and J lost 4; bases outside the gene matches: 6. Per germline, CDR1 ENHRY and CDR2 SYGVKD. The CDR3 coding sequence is TGTGCCAGTACCGGGACAGGGGCCACCGGGGAGCTGTTTTTT. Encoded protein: CASTGTGATGELFF.

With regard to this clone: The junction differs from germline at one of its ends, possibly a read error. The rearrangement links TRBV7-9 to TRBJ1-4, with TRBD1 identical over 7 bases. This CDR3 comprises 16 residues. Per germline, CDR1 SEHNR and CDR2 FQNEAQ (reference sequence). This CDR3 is CSSSLLWPGGREKLFF. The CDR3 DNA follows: TGTTCCAGCAGCTTACTATGGCCAGGGGGTAGGGAAAAACTGTTTTTT.

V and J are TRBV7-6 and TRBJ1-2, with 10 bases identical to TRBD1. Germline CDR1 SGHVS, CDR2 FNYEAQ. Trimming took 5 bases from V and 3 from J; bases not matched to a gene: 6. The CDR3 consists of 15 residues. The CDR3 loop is CASSKTGGDYYGYTF. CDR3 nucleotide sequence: TGTGCCAGCAGCAAGACAGGGGGCGATTACTATGGCTACACCTTC.

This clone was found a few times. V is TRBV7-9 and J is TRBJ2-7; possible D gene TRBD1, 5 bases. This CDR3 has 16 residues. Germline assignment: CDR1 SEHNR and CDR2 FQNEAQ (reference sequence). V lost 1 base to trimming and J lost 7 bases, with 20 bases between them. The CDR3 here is CASSLDWWGRTSEQYF. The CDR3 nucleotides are TGTGCCAGCAGCTTAGATTGGTGGGGCCGTACTTCGGAGCAGTACTTC.

The CDR3, as DNA: TGTGCCAGCAGTAGGACAGCCGCTGAAGCACTGTTTTTT. Amino acids: CASSRTAAEALFF. The rearrangement uses TRBV6-1 and TRBJ1-4, with D perhaps matching TRBD1 (6 bases). The CDR3 contains 13 residues. V shed 5 bases and J shed 13 bases, with 17 bases lying between them. The germline V gene has CDR1 MNHNS and CDR2 SASEGT.

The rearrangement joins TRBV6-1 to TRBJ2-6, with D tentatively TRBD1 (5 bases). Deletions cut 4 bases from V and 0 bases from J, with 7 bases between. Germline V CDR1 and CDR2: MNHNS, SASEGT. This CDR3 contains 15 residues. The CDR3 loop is CASSARVSGANVLTF. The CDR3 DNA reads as TGTGCCAGCAGTGCCAGGGTCTCTGGGGCCAACGTCCTGACTTTC.